The 15 T cell receptor beta chains given below trace back to one sample, sequenced in a study of blood T cell repertoires in COVID-19. Assay: immunoSEQ multiplex PCR; the TCRdb copy retains only in-frame clones and omits some. The sample consists of over 200,000 clones, approximately 82% of them appearing once. Sequencing was carried out using peripheral blood. These receptors all stem from a woman between 65 and 79 years old with active or convalescent COVID-19.

This chain uses TRBV5-6 with TRBJ2-5; 7 nucleotides agree with TRBD2. With V trimmed by 4 bases and J by 1 base, 4 bases remained unmatched. The germline V gene has CDR1 SGHDT and CDR2 YYEEEE. This CDR3 comprises 14 residues. CDR3 in amino acids: CASSPGLVQETQYF. The CDR3 DNA follows: TGTGCCAGCAGCCCCGGACTAGTCCAAGAGACCCAGTACTTC.

This clone has only a few counts. The chain joins TRBV6-5 to TRBJ1-5, with D tentatively TRBD1 (5 bases). This CDR3 has 14 residues. Germline assignment: CDR1 MNHEY and CDR2 SVGAGI. V lost 11 bases and J lost 7, with 21 bases in between. CDR3 nucleotides: TGTGCCGGGGGGACGCCTACCGAGGGGCAGCCCCAGCATTTT. Protein product: CAGGTPTEGQPQHF.

This rearrangement joins TRBV18 to TRBJ1-1; D unclear. Germline V gives CDR1 KGHSH, CDR2 LQKENI. The CDR3 consists of 14 residues. The V end lost 3 bases, the J end lost 0 bases, and 8 bases lay between the germline ends. In DNA form, the CDR3 reads TGTGCCAGCTCACCCCGGGAAGTGAACACTGAAGCTTTCTTT. Translation: CASSPREVNTEAFF.

The V call is TRBV5-1, the J call TRBJ2-2; no firm D call. In germline, CDR1 is SGHRS, CDR2 YFSETQ. V was pared by 0 bases and J by 2 bases, with 11 bases between. The CDR3 length is 16 residues. This CDR3 is CASSLEQVSNTGELFF. CDR3 DNA: TGCGCCAGCAGCTTGGAGCAGGTATCTAACACCGGGGAGCTGTTTTTT.

The rearrangement joins TRBV19 to TRBJ2-3; D gene ambiguous. CDR1 and CDR2 from the germline V gene are LNHDA and SQIVND (reference sequence). The CDR3 is made up of 14 amino acids. Trimming took 2 bases from V and 0 from J, leaving 6 bases between them. The DNA for the CDR3 is TGTGCCAGTAGTATATATATCAGCACAGATACGCAGTATTTT. It specifies CASSIYISTDTQYF. The full variable domain, its missing parts supplied by reference TRBV19 and TRBJ2-3, is DGGITQSPKYLFRKEGQNVTLSCEQNLNHDAMYWYRQDPGQGLRLIYYSQIVNDFQKGDIAEGYSVSREKKESFPLTVTSAQKNPTAFYLCASSIYISTDTQYFGPGTRLTVL.

The V gene is TRBV19, the J gene TRBJ1-4, with TRBD1 identical over 9 bases. Per the germline V gene, CDR1 is LNHDA and CDR2 is SQIVND (reference sequence). V lost 5 bases and J lost 10; bases outside the gene matches: 8. There are 14 residues in the CDR3. The CDR3 is CASSVRDRAGKLFF. In DNA, the CDR3 is TGTGCCAGTAGTGTCCGGGACAGGGCAGGAAAACTGTTTTTT.

Comments on this clone: A much more abundant neighbour one base away suggests this may be a read error. In the same sample, other DNA sequences code for this CDR3. The rearrangement links TRBV13 to TRBJ2-3; D unclear. The CDR3 spans 13 residues. Germline V CDR1 and CDR2: PRHDT, FYEKMQ (reference sequence). V gave up 0 bases and J gave up 2 bases, with 3 bases separating them. The CDR3 reads CASSLGLTDTQYF. The CDR3 DNA reads TGTGCCAGCAGCTTAGGCCTCACAGATACGCAGTATTTT.

This clone was recorded once. This chain uses TRBV19 with TRBJ1-2; maybe TRBD1 (5 bases). The CDR3 covers 13 residues. Germline-derived CDR1 and CDR2 are LNHDA and SQIVND (reference sequence). Trimming removed 6 bases from V and 4 bases from J, with 12 bases in between. The CDR3: CASRNGGAYGYTF. DNA for the CDR3: TGTGCCAGTAGGAACGGCGGGGCCTATGGCTACACCTTC.

J is TRBJ2-2 and V is TRBV5-1; no firm D call. Germline V gene data show CDR1 as SGHRS and CDR2 as YFSETQ. Trimming removed 4 bases from V and 6 bases from J, with 13 bases in between. CDR3 length: 14 residues. CDR3 loop: CASSGGAAAGELFF. DNA of the CDR3: TGCGCCAGCAGCGGCGGCGCGGCCGCCGGGGAGCTGTTTTTT.

V gene TRBV5-4 combines with J gene TRBJ2-5; TRBD2 agrees at 7 bases. The CDR3 consists of 13 residues. After removal of 5 bases from V and 4 bases from J, the junction contained 5 bases not matched to a gene. Looked up from germline, CDR1 is SGHNT and CDR2 is YYREEE (reference sequence). CDR3 region: CASSSWGGETQYF. The CDR3 DNA reads as TGTGCCAGCAGTTCCTGGGGGGGAGAGACCCAGTACTTC. Looking up the rest from reference TRBV5-4 and TRBJ2-5 gives the full variable domain: ETGVTQSPTHLIKTRGQQVTLRCSSQSGHNTVSWYQQALGQGPQFIFQYYREEENGRGNFPPRFSGLQFPNYSSELNVNALELDDSALYLCASSSWGGETQYFGPGTRLLVL.

This clone was seen just once. The chain couples TRBV4-2 to TRBJ1-4; D is undetermined. This CDR3 contains 14 residues. Trimming pared 0 bases from V and 12 bases from J, leaving 14 bases between. CDR1 and CDR2 (germline): LGHNA, YNFKEQ. CDR3 sequence reads: CASSQDQDLRELFF. The CDR3 nucleotides read TGTGCCAGCAGCCAAGATCAAGACTTGCGGGAACTGTTTTTT.

This rearrangement joins TRBV6-2 or TRBV6-3 to TRBJ2-7; D unclear. This CDR3 is 11 amino acids long. The V end was cut by 6 bases, the J end by 3 bases, with 6 bases between. CDR1 and CDR2 (germline): MNHEY, SVGEGT. This CDR3 is CASSRHYEQYF. CDR3 nucleotides: TGTGCCAGCAGCCGACACTACGAGCAGTACTTC.

The CDR3 sequence: CASSHNRGGSYNEQFF. In DNA form, the CDR3 reads TGCGCCAGCAGTCATAACCGGGGGGGCTCCTACAATGAGCAGTTCTTC. This chain joins TRBV5-1 and TRBJ2-1, with TRBD2 matching 8 bases. The CDR3 contains 16 residues. V lost 5 bases to trimming and J lost 0 bases; unmatched junction nucleotides: 7. CDR1 and CDR2 (germline): SGHRS, YFSETQ.

As regards this clone: The identical CDR3 is also encoded by other nucleotide sequences in the sample. This chain uses TRBV5-1 with TRBJ1-4; no definite D call. Trimming took off 4 bases at V and 0 bases at J, with 7 bases between the two ends. The CDR3 contains 14 residues. CDR1 SGHRS and CDR2 YFSETQ come from the germline V gene. In DNA, the CDR3 is TGCGCCAGCAGCCCAACAACAACTAATGAAAAACTGTTTTTT. Protein sequence: CASSPTTTNEKLFF.

This clone was detected a few times. The gene calls are TRBV12-3 or TRBV12-4 and TRBJ1-5, with D maybe TRBD1 (5 bases). V was trimmed by 6 bases and J by 9 bases, leaving 15 bases between them. This CDR3 has 13 amino acids. The CDR3 is CASRQAEVGPQHF. CDR3 nucleotide sequence: TGTGCCAGCAGACAGGCCGAAGTAGGGCCCCAGCATTTT.